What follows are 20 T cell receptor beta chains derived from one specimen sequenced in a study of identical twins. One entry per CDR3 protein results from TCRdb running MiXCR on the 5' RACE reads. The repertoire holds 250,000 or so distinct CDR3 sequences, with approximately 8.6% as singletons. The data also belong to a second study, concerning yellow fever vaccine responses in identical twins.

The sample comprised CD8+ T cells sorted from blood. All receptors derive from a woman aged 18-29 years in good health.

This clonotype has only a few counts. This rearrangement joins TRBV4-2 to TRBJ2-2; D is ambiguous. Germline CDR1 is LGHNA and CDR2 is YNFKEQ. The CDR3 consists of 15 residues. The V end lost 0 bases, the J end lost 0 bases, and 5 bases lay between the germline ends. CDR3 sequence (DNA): TGTGCCAGCAGCCAAGACAATTCGAACACCGGGGAGCTGTTTTTT. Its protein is CASSQDNSNTGELFF.

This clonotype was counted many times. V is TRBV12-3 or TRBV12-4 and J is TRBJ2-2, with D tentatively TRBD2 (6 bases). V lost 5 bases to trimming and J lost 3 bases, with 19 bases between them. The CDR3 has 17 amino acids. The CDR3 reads CASSTLRWREDTGELFF. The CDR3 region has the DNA TGTGCCAGCAGTACCCTTCGTTGGAGGGAGGACACCGGGGAGCTGTTTTTT.

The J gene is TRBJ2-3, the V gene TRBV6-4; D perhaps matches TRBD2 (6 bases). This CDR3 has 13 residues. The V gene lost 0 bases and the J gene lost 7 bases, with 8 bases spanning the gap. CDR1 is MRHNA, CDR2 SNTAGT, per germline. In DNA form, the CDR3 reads TGTGCCAGCAGTGACTCGGGGGGAAATACGCAGTATTTT. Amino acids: CASSDSGGNTQYF.

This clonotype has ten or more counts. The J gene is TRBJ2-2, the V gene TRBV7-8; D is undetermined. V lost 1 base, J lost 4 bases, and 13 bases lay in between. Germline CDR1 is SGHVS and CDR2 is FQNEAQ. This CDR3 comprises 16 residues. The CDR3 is CASSLGVGFGTGELFF. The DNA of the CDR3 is TGTGCCAGCAGCTTAGGAGTTGGATTCGGCACCGGGGAGCTGTTTTTT.

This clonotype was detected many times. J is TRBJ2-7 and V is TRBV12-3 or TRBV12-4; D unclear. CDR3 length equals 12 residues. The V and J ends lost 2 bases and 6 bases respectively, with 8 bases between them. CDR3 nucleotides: TGTGCCAGCAGTTTAACCGCAATCGAGCAGTACTTC. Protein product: CASSLTAIEQYF.

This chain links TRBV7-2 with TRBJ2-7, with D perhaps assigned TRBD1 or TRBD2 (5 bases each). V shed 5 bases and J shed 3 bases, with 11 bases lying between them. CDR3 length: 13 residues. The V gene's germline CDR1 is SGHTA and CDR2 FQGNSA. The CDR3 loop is CASSPPGLYEQYF. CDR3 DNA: TGTGCCAGCAGCCCCCCGGGGCTCTACGAGCAGTACTTC. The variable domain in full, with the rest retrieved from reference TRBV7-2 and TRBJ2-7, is GAGVSQSPSNKVTEKGKDVELRCDPISGHTALYWYRQSLGQGLEFLIYFQGNSAPDKSGLPSDRFSAERTGGSVSTLTIQRTQQEDSAVYLCASSPPGLYEQYFGPGTRLTVT.

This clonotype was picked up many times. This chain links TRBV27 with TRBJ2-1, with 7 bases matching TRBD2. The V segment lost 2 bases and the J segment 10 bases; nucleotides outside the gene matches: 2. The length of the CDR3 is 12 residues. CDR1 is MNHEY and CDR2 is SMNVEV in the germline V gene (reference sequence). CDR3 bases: TGTGCCAGCAGTTTAACAGCGGGGGAGCAGTTCTTC. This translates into CASSLTAGEQFF.

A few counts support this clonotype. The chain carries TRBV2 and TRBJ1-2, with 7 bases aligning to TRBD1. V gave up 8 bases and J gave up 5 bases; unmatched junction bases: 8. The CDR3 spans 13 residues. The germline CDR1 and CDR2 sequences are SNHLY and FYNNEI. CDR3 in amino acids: CASGPTGHYGYTF. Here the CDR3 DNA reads TGTGCCAGCGGACCGACAGGGCATTATGGCTACACCTTC.

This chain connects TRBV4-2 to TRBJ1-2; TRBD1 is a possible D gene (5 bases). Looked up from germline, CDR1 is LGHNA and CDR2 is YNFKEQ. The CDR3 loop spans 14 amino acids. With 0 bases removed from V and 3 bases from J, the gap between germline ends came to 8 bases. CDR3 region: CASSQDQGDYGYTF. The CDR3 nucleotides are TGTGCCAGCAGCCAAGACCAGGGCGACTATGGCTACACCTTC.

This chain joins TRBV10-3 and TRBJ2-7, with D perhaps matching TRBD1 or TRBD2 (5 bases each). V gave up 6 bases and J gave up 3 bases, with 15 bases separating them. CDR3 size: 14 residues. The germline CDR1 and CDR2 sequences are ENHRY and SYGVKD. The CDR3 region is CAIRPGTEGYEQYF. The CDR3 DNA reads TGTGCCATCAGGCCCGGGACCGAGGGCTACGAGCAGTACTTC.

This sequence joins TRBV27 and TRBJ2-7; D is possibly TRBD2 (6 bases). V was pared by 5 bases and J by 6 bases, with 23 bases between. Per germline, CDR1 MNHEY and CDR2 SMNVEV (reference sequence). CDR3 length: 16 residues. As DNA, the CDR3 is TGTGCCAGCAGTCCTCCGGGGGTGTCATCTACTCGCGAGCAGTACTTC. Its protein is CASSPPGVSSTREQYF.

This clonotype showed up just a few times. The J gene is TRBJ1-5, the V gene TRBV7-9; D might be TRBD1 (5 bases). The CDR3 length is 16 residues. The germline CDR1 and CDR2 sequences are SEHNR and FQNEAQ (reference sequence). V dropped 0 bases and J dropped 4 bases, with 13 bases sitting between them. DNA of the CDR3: TGTGCCAGCAGCTTAGCCGGGGGTCCCACGAATCAGCCCCAGCATTTT. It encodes CASSLAGGPTNQPQHF.

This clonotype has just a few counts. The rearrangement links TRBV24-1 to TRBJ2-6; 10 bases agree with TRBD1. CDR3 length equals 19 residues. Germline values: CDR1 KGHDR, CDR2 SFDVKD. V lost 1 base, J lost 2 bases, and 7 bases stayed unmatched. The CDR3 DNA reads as TGTGCCACCAGTGATTTTCCGGGACAGGGGCCGGCTGGGGCCAACGTCCTGACTTTC. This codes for CATSDFPGQGPAGANVLTF.

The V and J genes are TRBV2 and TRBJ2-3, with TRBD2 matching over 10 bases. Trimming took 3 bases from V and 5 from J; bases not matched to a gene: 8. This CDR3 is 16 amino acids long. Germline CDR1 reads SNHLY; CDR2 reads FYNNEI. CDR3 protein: CASSDASGGIEDTQYF. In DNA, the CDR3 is TGTGCCAGCAGTGATGCTAGCGGGGGAATTGAAGATACGCAGTATTTT.

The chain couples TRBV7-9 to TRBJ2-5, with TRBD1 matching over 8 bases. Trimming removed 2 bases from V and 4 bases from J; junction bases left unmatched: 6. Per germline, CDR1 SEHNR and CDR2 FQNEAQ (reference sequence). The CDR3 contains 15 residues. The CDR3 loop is CASSLRQGARETQYF. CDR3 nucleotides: TGTGCCAGCAGCTTAAGGCAGGGGGCACGAGAGACCCAGTACTTC.

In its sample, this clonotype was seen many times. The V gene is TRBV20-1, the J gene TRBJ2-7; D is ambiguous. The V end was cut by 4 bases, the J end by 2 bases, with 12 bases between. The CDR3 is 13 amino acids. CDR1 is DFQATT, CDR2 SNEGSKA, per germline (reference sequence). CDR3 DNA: TGCAGTGCTACGGAAGGGCGTACCTACGAGCAGTACTTC. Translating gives CSATEGRTYEQYF.

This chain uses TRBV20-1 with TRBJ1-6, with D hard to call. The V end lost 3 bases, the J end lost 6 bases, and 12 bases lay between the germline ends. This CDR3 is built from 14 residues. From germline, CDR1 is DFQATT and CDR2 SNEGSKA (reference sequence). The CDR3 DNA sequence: TGCAGTGCTAGGGAACCCGGCCCTAATTCACCCCTCCACTTT. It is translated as CSAREPGPNSPLHF.

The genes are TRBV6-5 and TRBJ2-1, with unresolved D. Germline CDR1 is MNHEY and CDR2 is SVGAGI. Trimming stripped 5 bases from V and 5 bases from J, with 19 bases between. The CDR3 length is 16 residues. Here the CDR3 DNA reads TGTGCCAGCAGTATACGGGCGGCCTTTAAGGACAATGAGCAGTTCTTC. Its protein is CASSIRAAFKDNEQFF.

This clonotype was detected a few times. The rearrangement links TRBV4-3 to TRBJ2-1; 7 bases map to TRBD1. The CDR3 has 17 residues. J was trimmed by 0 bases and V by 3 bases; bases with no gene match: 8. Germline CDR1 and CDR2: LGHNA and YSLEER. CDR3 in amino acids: CASSQTLQGSSYNEQFF. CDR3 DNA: TGCGCCAGCAGCCAGACCCTACAGGGGAGCTCCTACAATGAGCAGTTCTTC.

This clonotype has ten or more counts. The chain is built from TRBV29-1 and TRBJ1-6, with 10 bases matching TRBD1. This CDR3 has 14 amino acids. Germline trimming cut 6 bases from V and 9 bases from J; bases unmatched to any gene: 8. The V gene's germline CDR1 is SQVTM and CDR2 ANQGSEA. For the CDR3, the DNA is TGCAGCGTCGGAGACCGGGACAGGGGTTCACCCCTCCACTTT. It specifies CSVGDRDRGSPLHF.